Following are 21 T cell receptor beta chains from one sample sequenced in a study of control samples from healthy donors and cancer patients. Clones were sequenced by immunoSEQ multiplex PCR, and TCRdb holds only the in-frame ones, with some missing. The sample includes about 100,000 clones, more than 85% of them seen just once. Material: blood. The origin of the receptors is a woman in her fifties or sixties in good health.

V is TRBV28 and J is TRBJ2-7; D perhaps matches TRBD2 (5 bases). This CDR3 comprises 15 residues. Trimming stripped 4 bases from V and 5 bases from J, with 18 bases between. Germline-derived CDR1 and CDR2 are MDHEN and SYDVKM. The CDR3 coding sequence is TGTGCCAGCAGTTGGGCTGCCGGAGGCTTCGACGAGCAGTACGTC. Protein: CASSWAAGGFDEQYV.

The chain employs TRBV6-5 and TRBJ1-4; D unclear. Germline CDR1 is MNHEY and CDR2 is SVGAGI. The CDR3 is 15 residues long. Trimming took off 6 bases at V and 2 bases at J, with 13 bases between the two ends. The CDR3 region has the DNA TGTGCCAGCAGAAAGCAGCGTATGACTAATGAAAAACTGTTTTTT. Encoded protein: CASRKQRMTNEKLFF.

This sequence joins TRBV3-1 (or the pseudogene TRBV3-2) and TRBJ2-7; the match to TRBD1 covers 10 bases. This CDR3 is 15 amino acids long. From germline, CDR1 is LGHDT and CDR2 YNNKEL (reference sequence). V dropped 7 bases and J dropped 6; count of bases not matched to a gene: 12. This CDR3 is CASISTGTGVGEQYF. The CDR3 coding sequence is TGTGCCAGCATCTCGACCGGGACAGGGGTGGGCGAGCAGTACTTC.

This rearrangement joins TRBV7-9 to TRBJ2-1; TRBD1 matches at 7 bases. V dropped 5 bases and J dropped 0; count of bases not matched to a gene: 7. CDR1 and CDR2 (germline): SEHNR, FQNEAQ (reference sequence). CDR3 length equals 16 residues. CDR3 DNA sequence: TGTGCCAGCAGCCTAACAGGGGATAGCTCCTACAATGAGCAGTTCTTC. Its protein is CASSLTGDSSYNEQFF.

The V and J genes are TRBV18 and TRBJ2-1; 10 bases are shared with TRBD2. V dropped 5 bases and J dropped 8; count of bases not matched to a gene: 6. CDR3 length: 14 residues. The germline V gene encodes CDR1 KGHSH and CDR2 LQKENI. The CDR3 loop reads CASSSSGRGDEQFF. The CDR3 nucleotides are TGTGCCAGCTCATCTAGCGGGAGAGGGGATGAGCAGTTCTTC. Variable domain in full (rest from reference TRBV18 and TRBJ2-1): NAGVMQNPRHLVRRRGQEARLRCSPMKGHSHVYWYRQLPEEGLKFMVYLQKENIIDESGMPKERFSAEFPKEGPSILRIQQVVRGDSAAYFCASSSSGRGDEQFFGPGTRLTVL.

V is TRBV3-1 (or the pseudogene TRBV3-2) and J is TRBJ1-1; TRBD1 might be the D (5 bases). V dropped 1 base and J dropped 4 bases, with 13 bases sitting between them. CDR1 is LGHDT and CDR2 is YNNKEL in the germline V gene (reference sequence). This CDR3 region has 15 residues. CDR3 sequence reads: CASSQVFGAGTEAFF. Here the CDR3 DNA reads TGTGCCAGCAGCCAAGTTTTCGGGGCTGGCACTGAAGCTTTCTTT.

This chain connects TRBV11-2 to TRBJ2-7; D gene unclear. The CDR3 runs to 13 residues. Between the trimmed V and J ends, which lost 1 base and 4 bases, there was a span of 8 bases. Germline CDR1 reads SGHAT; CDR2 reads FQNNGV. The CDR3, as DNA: TGTGCCAGCAGCTTAGTTATAGGGTACGAGCAGTACTTC. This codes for CASSLVIGYEQYF.

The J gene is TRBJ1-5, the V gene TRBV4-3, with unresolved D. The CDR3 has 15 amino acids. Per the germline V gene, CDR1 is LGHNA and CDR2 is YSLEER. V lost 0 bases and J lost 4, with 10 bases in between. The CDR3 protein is CASSQEPAGNQPQHF. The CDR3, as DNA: TGCGCCAGCAGCCAAGAGCCGGCGGGGAATCAGCCCCAGCATTTT.

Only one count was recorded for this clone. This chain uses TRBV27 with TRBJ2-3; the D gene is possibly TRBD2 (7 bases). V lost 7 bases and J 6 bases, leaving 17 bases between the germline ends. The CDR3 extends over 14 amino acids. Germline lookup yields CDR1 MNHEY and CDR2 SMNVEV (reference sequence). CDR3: CASTGGGWRDTQYF. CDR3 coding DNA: TGTGCCAGCACCGGCGGGGGCTGGCGGGATACGCAGTATTTT.

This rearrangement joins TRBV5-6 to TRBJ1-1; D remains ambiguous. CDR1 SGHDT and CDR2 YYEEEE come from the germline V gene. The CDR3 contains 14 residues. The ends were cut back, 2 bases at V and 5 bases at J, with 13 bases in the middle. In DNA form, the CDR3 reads TGTGCCAGCAGCTTCGGTCCTGGGAGGACTGAAGCTTTCTTT. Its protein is CASSFGPGRTEAFF.

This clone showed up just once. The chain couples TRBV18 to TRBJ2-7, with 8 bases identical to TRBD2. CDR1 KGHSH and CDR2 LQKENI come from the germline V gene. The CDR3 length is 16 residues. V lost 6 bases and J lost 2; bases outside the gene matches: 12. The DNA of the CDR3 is TGTGCCAGCTCCACGGGAGTAGCGGGAAGGACCTACGAGCAGTACGTC. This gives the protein CASSTGVAGRTYEQYV.

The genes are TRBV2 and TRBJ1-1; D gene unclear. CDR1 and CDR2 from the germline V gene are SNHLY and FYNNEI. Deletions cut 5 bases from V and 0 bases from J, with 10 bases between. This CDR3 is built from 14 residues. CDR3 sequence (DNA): TGTGCCAGCAGTTGGACGGCCATGAACACTGAAGCTTTCTTT. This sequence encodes CASSWTAMNTEAFF. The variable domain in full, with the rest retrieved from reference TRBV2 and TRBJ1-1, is EPEVTQTPSHQVTQMGQEVILRCVPISNHLYFYWYRQILGQKVEFLVSFYNNEISEKSEIFDDQFSVERPDGSNFTLKIRSTKLEDSAMYFCASSWTAMNTEAFFGQGTRLTVV.

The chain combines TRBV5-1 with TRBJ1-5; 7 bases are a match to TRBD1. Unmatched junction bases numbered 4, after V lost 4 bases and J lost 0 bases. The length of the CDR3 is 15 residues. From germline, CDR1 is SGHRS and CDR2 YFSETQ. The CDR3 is CASSPQGISNQPQHF. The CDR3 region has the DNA TGCGCCAGCAGCCCACAGGGGATTAGCAATCAGCCCCAGCATTTT.

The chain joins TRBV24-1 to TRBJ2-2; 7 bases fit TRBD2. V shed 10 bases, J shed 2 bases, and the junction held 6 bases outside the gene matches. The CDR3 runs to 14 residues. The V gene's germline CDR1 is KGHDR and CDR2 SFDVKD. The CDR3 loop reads CATGREVNTGELFF. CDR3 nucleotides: TGTGCCACGGGCCGGGAGGTAAACACCGGGGAGCTGTTTTTT.

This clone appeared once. The CDR3 region is CASSQAGYNEQFF. The CDR3 coding sequence is TGCGCCAGCAGCCAAGCCGGGTACAATGAGCAGTTCTTC. V and J are TRBV4-1 and TRBJ2-1; no clear D. The CDR3 has 13 residues. Germline CDR1 is MGHRA and CDR2 is YSYEKL. Trimming shortened V by 1 base and J by 4 bases, and 5 bases separated the two germline ends.

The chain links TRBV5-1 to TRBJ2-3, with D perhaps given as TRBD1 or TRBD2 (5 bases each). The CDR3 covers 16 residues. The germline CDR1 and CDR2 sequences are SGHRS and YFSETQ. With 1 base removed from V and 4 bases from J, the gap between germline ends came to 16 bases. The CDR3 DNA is TGCGCCAGCAGCTTGCAGAGCGGTAGGGGCTCAGATACGCAGTATTTT. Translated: CASSLQSGRGSDTQYF. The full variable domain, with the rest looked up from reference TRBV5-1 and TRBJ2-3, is KAGVTQTPRYLIKTRGQQVTLSCSPISGHRSVSWYQQTPGQGLQFLFEYFSETQRNKGNFPGRFSGRQFSNSRSEMNVSTLELGDSALYLCASSLQSGRGSDTQYFGPGTRLTVL.

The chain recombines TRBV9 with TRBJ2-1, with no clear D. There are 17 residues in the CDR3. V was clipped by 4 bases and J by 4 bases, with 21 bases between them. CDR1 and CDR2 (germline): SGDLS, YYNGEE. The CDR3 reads CASSLSLSGSKYNEQFF. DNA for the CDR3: TGTGCCAGCAGCCTTTCTCTTTCCGGGTCCAAATACAATGAGCAGTTCTTC.

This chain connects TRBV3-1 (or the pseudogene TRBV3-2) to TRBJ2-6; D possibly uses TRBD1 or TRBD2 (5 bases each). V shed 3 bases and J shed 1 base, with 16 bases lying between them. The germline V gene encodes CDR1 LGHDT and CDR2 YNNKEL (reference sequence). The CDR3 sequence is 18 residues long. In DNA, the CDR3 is TGTGCCAGCAGCCACTCCGGGACGGGGCGATCTGGGGCCAACGTCCTGACTTTC. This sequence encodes CASSHSGTGRSGANVLTF.

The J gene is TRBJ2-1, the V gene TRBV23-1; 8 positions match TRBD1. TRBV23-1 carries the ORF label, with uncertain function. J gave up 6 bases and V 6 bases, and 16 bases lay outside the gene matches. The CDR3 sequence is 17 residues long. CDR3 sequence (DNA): TGCGCCAGCAGCAACTCGACAGGGGAGTCGACAAGCAATGAGCAGTTCTTC. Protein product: CASSNSTGESTSNEQFF.

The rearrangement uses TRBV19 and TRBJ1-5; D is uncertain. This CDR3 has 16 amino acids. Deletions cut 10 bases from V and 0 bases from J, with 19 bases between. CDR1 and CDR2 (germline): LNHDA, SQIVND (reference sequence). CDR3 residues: CATEVGWGYSNQPQHF. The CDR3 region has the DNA TGTGCCACCGAGGTGGGTTGGGGATATAGCAATCAGCCCCAGCATTTT.

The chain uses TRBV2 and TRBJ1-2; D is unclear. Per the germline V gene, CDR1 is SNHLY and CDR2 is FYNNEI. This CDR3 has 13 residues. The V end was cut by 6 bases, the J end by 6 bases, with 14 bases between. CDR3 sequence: CASSATSTNGYTF. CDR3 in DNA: TGTGCCAGCAGCGCCACAAGTACGAATGGCTACACCTTC.